The clone carrying this T cell receptor (beta chain) has only a few counts. What it binds is unknown. TCRbeta library preparation incorporated unique molecular identifiers. TCRdb re-analysed the PCR reads in MiXCR, keeping a single row per CDR3 protein. The data show about 540,000 distinct CDR3 sequences, with roughly a quarter seen just once and 36% held by the top ten. The sample originates from a study of T-cell reconstitution after alpha-beta-depleted transplantation in children. General observations from the study: After transplant, at about two months, alpha-beta T cells were reportedly derived from several hundred expanded graft clones. The study traced high day-60 TCRbeta diversity in some patients to surviving recipient T cells and thymic progenitors. T cells produced anew were the main source of T-cell counts and diversity one year after transplant.

The V segment lost 4 bases and the J segment 4 bases; nucleotides outside the gene matches: 3. The CDR3 length is 12 residues. Looked up from germline, CDR1 is DFQATT and CDR2 is SNEGSKA (reference sequence). V is TRBV20-1 and J is TRBJ2-5, with TRBD2 identical over 7 bases. The material was PBMCs, obtained before TCRalphabeta/CD19-depleted stem cell transplant. This TCR was recovered from a boy under two years old with Wiskott-Aldrich syndrome, due to receive a stem cell transplant. The CDR3 DNA sequence: TGCAGTGCTACGGGGGAGGGAGAGACCCAGTACTTC. Translating gives CSATGEGETQYF.